This TCR beta chain is drawn from a study of cytomegalovirus exposure and HLA in healthy donors. In the PCR, 60 Vbeta and 13 Jbeta primers were used. Method: immunoSEQ multiplex PCR; TCRdb's copy keeps in-frame clones and lacks some. Altogether roughly 80,000 clones are present, roughly 80% being singletons, with the ten largest covering about 1.1%. This clone was seen a single time. Its target is unknown. Germline V gene data show CDR1 as SGHRS and CDR2 as YFSETQ. V lost 5 bases to trimming and J lost 5 bases; unmatched junction nucleotides: 9. CDR3 length equals 15 residues. Study observations and caveats: Productive status was seen about 90% or about 30% of the time for most TCR beta V segments in an earlier analysis. The study recorded 164 TCR beta chains that were cytomegalovirus-associated.

Sequenced input: PBMCs. The sequence derives from a male donor in good health and CMV-seronegative. The V and J genes are TRBV5-1 and TRBJ2-7; the match to TRBD2 covers 11 bases. CDR3 coding DNA: TGCGCCAGCAGGGGGACTAGCGGCCCTGACCACGAGCAGTACTTC. Translated: CASRGTSGPDHEQYF.